This TCR beta chain is from a study of control samples from healthy donors and cancer patients. V lost 1 base, J lost 10 bases, and 0 bases stayed unmatched. The CDR3 sequence is 13 residues long. The germline V gene encodes CDR1 LGHNA and CDR2 YNFKEQ. TCRdb's copy holds only in-frame clones and misses some; the assay was immunoSEQ multiplex PCR. Among about 30,000 clones listed, about nine tenths were seen once. Sample: PBMCs. The V call is TRBV4-2, the J call TRBJ2-1; 11 nucleotides match TRBD2. The clonotype comes from a man over 45 with lung cancer. The CDR3 nucleotides are TGTGCCAGCAGCCAAGGACTAGCGGGAGAGCAGTTCTTC. Translated, it gives CASSQGLAGEQFF.